This T cell receptor beta chain came from a study of blood T cell repertoires in COVID-19. Study summary: COVID-19 samples, acute and convalescent, were from the United States, Italy and Spain. The cDNA or gDNA used as material had been derived from T cells, B-cell-depleted T cells, or PBMCs.

Per the original data handling: How many nucleated cells were present was estimated from reference gene primer amplification. Assay used: immunoSEQ multiplex PCR; TCRdb lists only in-frame clones, some missing. That table supplies the V and J calls and clone size; D and trimming were determined from the DNA. The sample carries 100,000 or so clones, 80% to 95% recorded once. The ends were cut back, 1 base at V and 8 bases at J, with 11 bases in the middle. The CDR3 consists of 13 residues. Germline CDR1 reads SEHNR; CDR2 reads FQNEAQ (reference sequence). The sequence was obtained from a man aged 18 to 29 with acute or convalescent COVID-19. The sample was peripheral blood. V usage is TRBV7-9 and J usage is TRBJ1-1; tentative D call: TRBD1 (6 bases). CDR3: CASSLEGGAEAFF. The CDR3 DNA follows: TGTGCCAGCAGCTTAGAAGGGGGGGCCGAAGCTTTCTTT.